A single sample is the source of the 6 T cell receptor beta chains below, sequenced in a study of shared clonotypes between healthy human individuals. Data came from immunoSEQ multiplex PCR; TCRdb stores just in-frame clones and leaves some out. The sample contains some 580,000 clones, almost 97% of which appear only once. The sample consisted of naive CD4+ T cells sorted from blood. The subset: CD45RA+ positively selected. Receptor source: a woman younger than 45 in good health.

A single count supports this clone. The chain combines TRBV5-1 with TRBJ2-7; 8 nucleotides match TRBD1. CDR3 length equals 16 residues. Per the germline V gene, CDR1 is SGHRS and CDR2 is YFSETQ. V lost 4 bases and J lost 3; bases outside the gene matches: 12. This CDR3 reads CASSRTGTGMLYEQYF. CDR3 nucleotide sequence: TGCGCCAGCAGCAGAACTGGGACAGGAATGCTCTACGAGCAGTACTTC. The whole variable domain, filled in from reference TRBV5-1 and TRBJ2-7, reads KAGVTQTPRYLIKTRGQQVTLSCSPISGHRSVSWYQQTPGQGLQFLFEYFSETQRNKGNFPGRFSGRQFSNSRSEMNVSTLELGDSALYLCASSRTGTGMLYEQYFGPGTRLTVT.

This chain joins TRBV29-1 and TRBJ1-1; tentatively, D is TRBD1 (5 bases). CDR1 and CDR2 from the germline V gene are SQVTM and ANQGSEA. This CDR3 has 14 amino acids. Between the trimmed V and J ends, which lost 4 bases and 6 bases, there was a span of 18 bases. The CDR3: CSVVQGPPGAEAFF. CDR3 nucleotides: TGCAGCGTTGTTCAGGGACCCCCGGGCGCTGAAGCTTTCTTT.

The chain couples TRBV27 to TRBJ2-7, with a weak D call TRBD1 (5 bases). The germline V gene has CDR1 MNHEY and CDR2 SMNVEV (reference sequence). Trimming removed 6 bases from V and 2 bases from J, with 11 bases in between. This CDR3 spans 13 amino acids. In DNA form, the CDR3 reads TGTGCCAGCAGGCGACAGTCCCCCTACGAGCAGTACTTC. The encoded protein is CASRRQSPYEQYF.

V gene TRBV27 combines with J gene TRBJ1-1, with no clear D. From germline, CDR1 is MNHEY and CDR2 SMNVEV (reference sequence). The CDR3 contains 16 residues. V lost 3 bases to trimming and J lost 5 bases, with 19 bases between them. This CDR3 is CASSFGRYKGETEAFF. CDR3 sequence (DNA): TGTGCCAGCAGTTTTGGCCGTTATAAGGGAGAGACTGAAGCTTTCTTT.

In nucleotides, the CDR3 is TGTGCCAGCAGTTTAGGTAGCGGGGTCAGCAACGCAGATACGCAGTATTTT. This gives the protein CASSLGSGVSNADTQYF. The chain has TRBV28 and TRBJ2-3; 8 nucleotides align to TRBD2. The CDR3 spans 17 residues. The V gene end was trimmed by 2 bases and the J gene end by 4 bases; junction bases not matched to a gene: 11. Germline CDR1 is MDHEN and CDR2 is SYDVKM.

This rearrangement joins TRBV6-4 to TRBJ1-2; possible D gene TRBD1, 5 bases. With 0 bases removed from V and 5 bases from J, the gap between germline ends came to 16 bases. The germline V gene encodes CDR1 MRHNA and CDR2 SNTAGT. This CDR3 spans 16 amino acids. The CDR3 nucleotides read TGTGCCAGCAGTGACTCGAGAGGGGCTCAAGTATATGGCTACACCTTC. Protein product: CASSDSRGAQVYGYTF.